The clone carrying this T cell receptor (beta chain) appeared many times. These data belong to a study of naive and memory T cell subsets. An oligonucleotide containing a UMI was ligated to the 3' end of TCR cDNA. Whole-blood samples were roughly 2.3 ml of peripheral blood from healthy adult volunteers. Input was roughly 1 to 1,100 ng of DNase-treated total RNA without cell sorting. The CDR3 extends over 14 amino acids. V dropped 3 bases and J dropped 4 bases, with 12 bases sitting between them. The SP2 primer and nested alpha and beta constant region primers amplified ligated cDNA in four rounds. One entry per CDR3 protein results from TCRdb running MiXCR on the 5' RACE reads. The table includes 45,000 to 55,000 distinct CDR3 sequences, 4.7% detected once.

The TCR comes from a female donor in good health. The chain employs TRBV12-3 or TRBV12-4 and TRBJ1-1; D not certain. CDR3 loop: CASSFSPVTTEAFF. The CDR3 DNA reads TGTGCCAGCAGTTTTTCCCCAGTGACCACTGAAGCTTTCTTT.